These 18 T cell receptor beta chains came from one sample sequenced in a study of blood T cell repertoires in COVID-19. The protocol was immunoSEQ multiplex PCR, while the TCRdb copy is restricted to in-frame clones and leaves out a portion. This sample has around 140,000 clones, with roughly 80% found just once. The sequenced sample consisted of peripheral blood. The receptors derive from an elderly woman with acute or convalescent COVID-19.

A single count supports this clone. This chain uses TRBV7-2 with TRBJ1-5; D may be TRBD1 (5 bases). The CDR3 covers 15 residues. Per the germline V gene, CDR1 is SGHTA and CDR2 is FQGNSA. Trimming cost V 5 bases and J 6 bases, with 17 bases left between them. The CDR3 DNA follows: TGTGCCAGCAGCCCGATGCAGGGTGGTGGTCAGCCCCAGCATTTT. Residues: CASSPMQGGGQPQHF.

This chain links TRBV10-3 with TRBJ2-3; 14 nucleotides match TRBD2. With 8 bases clipped from V and 1 base from J, the junction kept 5 bases outside the gene matches. The CDR3 is 16 residues long. CDR1 and CDR2 (germline): ENHRY, SYGVKD. The CDR3 protein is CAIGTSGGRGTDTQYF. For the CDR3, the DNA is TGTGCCATCGGGACTAGCGGGGGTAGGGGCACAGATACGCAGTATTTT.

The gene calls are TRBV2 and TRBJ2-5; 8 nucleotides agree with TRBD2. The CDR3 sequence is 16 residues long. The germline V gene has CDR1 SNHLY and CDR2 FYNNEI. Trimming at V came to 7 bases and at J to 1 base, leaving 11 bases not matched to a gene. The CDR3 DNA follows: TGTGCCAGCACCCTACGGGGCGGGAGGACCCAAGAGACCCAGTACTTC. Translated, it gives CASTLRGGRTQETQYF.

The chain is built from TRBV28 and TRBJ1-1; TRBD1 matches 7 bases. V trimming: 4 bases; J trimming: 1 base; junction bases outside the gene matches: 6. Germline lookup yields CDR1 MDHEN and CDR2 SYDVKM. The CDR3 has 15 amino acids. The CDR3, as DNA: TGTGCCAGCAGTTCAGGGGGACCGGCGAACACTGAAGCTTTCTTT. This sequence encodes CASSSGGPANTEAFF.

The J gene is TRBJ2-2, the V gene TRBV7-9; weak D call: TRBD2 (6 bases). The germline V gene has CDR1 SEHNR and CDR2 FQNEAQ (reference sequence). CDR3 size: 14 residues. V was clipped by 6 bases and J by 5 bases, with 13 bases between them. CDR3 protein: CASSQIGGTGELFF. CDR3 in DNA: TGTGCCAGCAGTCAGATCGGGGGAACCGGGGAGCTGTTTTTT.

The V and J genes are TRBV12-3 or TRBV12-4 and TRBJ1-2, with D unresolved. CDR3 length: 12 amino acids. Between the trimmed V and J ends, which lost 1 base and 9 bases, there was a span of 9 bases. The CDR3 DNA follows: TGTGCCAGCAGTTTAGGGGAGCTTAGCTACACCTTC. This gives the protein CASSLGELSYTF.

The rearrangement joins TRBV2 to TRBJ2-1, with 16 nucleotides matching TRBD2. V lost 6 bases to trimming and J lost 7 bases; unmatched junction nucleotides: 12. Germline V gene lookup returns CDR1 SNHLY and CDR2 FYNNEI. The CDR3 contains 18 residues. In DNA form, the CDR3 reads TGTGCCAGCAGGGGCCGCGGGACTAGCGGGAGGGCCACGAATGAGCAGTTCTTC. Translation: CASRGRGTSGRATNEQFF.

The V call is TRBV6-5, the J call TRBJ1-2; weak D call: TRBD1 (5 bases). The CDR3 is 13 amino acids. Looked up from germline, CDR1 is MNHEY and CDR2 is SVGAGI. Trimming removed 3 bases from V and 4 bases from J, with 9 bases in between. The CDR3 reads CASSYFQGYGYTF. The CDR3 region has the DNA TGTGCCAGCAGTTATTTCCAGGGCTATGGCTACACCTTC.

V usage is TRBV30 and J usage is TRBJ2-5; 9 nucleotides agree with TRBD2. Trimming removed 2 bases from V and 4 bases from J; junction bases left unmatched: 11. CDR1 and CDR2 (germline): GTSNPN, SVGIG (reference sequence). The CDR3 has 16 amino acids. CDR3 amino acids: CAWSIPGLAHGETQYF. As DNA, the CDR3 is TGTGCCTGGAGTATACCCGGACTAGCGCATGGAGAGACCCAGTACTTC.

This clone was detected only once. The CDR3 bases are TGTGCCAGCAGCCGGAATACAGGGAGCAATCAGCCCCAGCATTTT. It translates to CASSRNTGSNQPQHF. The chain combines TRBV7-2 with TRBJ1-5, with D maybe TRBD1 (6 bases). V was pared by 5 bases and J by 1 base, with 12 bases between. This CDR3 comprises 15 residues. Germline V lookup: CDR1 SGHTA, CDR2 FQGNSA.

This chain uses TRBV5-1 with TRBJ2-5, with TRBD1 identical over 7 bases. CDR1 is SGHRS and CDR2 is YFSETQ in the germline V gene. The V segment lost 4 bases and the J segment 2 bases; nucleotides outside the gene matches: 8. The CDR3 totals 15 residues. CDR3 coding DNA: TGCGCCAGCAGCGGTTGGGGACAGCCACAAGAGACCCAGTACTTC. Its translation: CASSGWGQPQETQYF. The full variable domain, with the rest looked up from reference TRBV5-1 and TRBJ2-5, is KAGVTQTPRYLIKTRGQQVTLSCSPISGHRSVSWYQQTPGQGLQFLFEYFSETQRNKGNFPGRFSGRQFSNSRSEMNVSTLELGDSALYLCASSGWGQPQETQYFGPGTRLLVL.

The rearrangement links TRBV5-1 to TRBJ2-1; TRBD2 aligns across 10 bases. The germline V gene has CDR1 SGHRS and CDR2 YFSETQ. V shed 1 base, J shed 8 bases, and the junction held 9 bases outside the gene matches. The CDR3 extends over 16 amino acids. The CDR3 nucleotides read TGCGCCAGCAGCTTGTCGCTAGCGGGAGCTATAGATGAGCAGTTCTTC. Its protein is CASSLSLAGAIDEQFF. The whole variable domain, filled in from reference TRBV5-1 and TRBJ2-1, reads KAGVTQTPRYLIKTRGQQVTLSCSPISGHRSVSWYQQTPGQGLQFLFEYFSETQRNKGNFPGRFSGRQFSNSRSEMNVSTLELGDSALYLCASSLSLAGAIDEQFFGPGTRLTVL.

The count of this clone is one. The chain combines TRBV7-2 with TRBJ2-3, with 8 bases fitting TRBD1. Germline V gene data show CDR1 as SGHTA and CDR2 as FQGNSA. V trimming: 1 base; J trimming: 2 bases; junction bases outside the gene matches: 5. This CDR3 contains 16 residues. The CDR3 region is CASSLGDRGLTDTQYF. Written as DNA, the CDR3 is TGTGCCAGCAGCTTAGGAGACAGGGGACTCACAGATACGCAGTATTTT.

The CDR3, as DNA: TGTGCCAGCAGCTCGACAGATAGCAATCAGCCCCAGCATTTT. Translating gives CASSSTDSNQPQHF. The V and J genes are TRBV7-9 and TRBJ1-5, with TRBD1 as a possible D gene (5 bases). The CDR3 covers 14 residues. V lost 4 bases to trimming and J lost 0 bases, with 7 bases between them. Germline lookup yields CDR1 SEHNR and CDR2 FQNEAQ (reference sequence).

This chain connects TRBV19 to TRBJ2-1; TRBD1 is a possible D gene (6 bases). Per the germline V gene, CDR1 is LNHDA and CDR2 is SQIVND (reference sequence). The CDR3 sequence is 14 residues long. The V and J ends lost 0 bases and 11 bases respectively, with 14 bases between them. As DNA, the CDR3 is TGTGCCAGTAGTATAGATCCAGTGGGGGCTAAGCAGTTCTTC. Translation: CASSIDPVGAKQFF.

In DNA form, the CDR3 reads TGTGCTAGTGGTTTGTCCCGGACAGGGGGCAACTATGGCTACACCTTC. It translates to CASGLSRTGGNYGYTF. This chain connects TRBV12-5 to TRBJ1-2; 11 positions match TRBD1. CDR1 and CDR2 (germline): LGHNT, FRNRAP. This CDR3 is 16 amino acids long. V was clipped by 2 bases and J by 2 bases; unmatched bases: 4. Together with reference TRBV12-5 and TRBJ1-2, the CDR3 gives the full variable domain: DARVTQTPRHKVTEMGQEVTMRCQPILGHNTVFWYRQTMMQGLELLAYFRNRAPLDDSGMPKDRFSAEMPDATLATLKIQPSEPRDSAVYFCASGLSRTGGNYGYTFGSGTRLTVV.

The CDR3 loop is CAIKPVGPFSRETQYF. CDR3 coding DNA: TGCGCCATCAAACCAGTGGGGCCATTCTCGAGAGAGACCCAGTACTTC. The J gene is TRBJ2-5, the V gene TRBV4-3, with a weak D call TRBD1 (5 bases). The V gene lost 10 bases and the J gene lost 4 bases, with 25 bases spanning the gap. The CDR3 extends over 16 amino acids. CDR1 LGHNA and CDR2 YSLEER come from the germline V gene.

V is TRBV6-2 or TRBV6-3 and J is TRBJ2-6, with TRBD1 matching 9 bases. Germline V CDR1 and CDR2: MNHEY, SVGEGT. J lost 0 bases, V lost 4 bases, and 10 bases had no gene match. The CDR3 contains 19 residues. The CDR3 here is CASSWGRTGAPSGANVLTF. CDR3 coding DNA: TGTGCCAGCAGTTGGGGGAGGACAGGGGCCCCCTCTGGGGCCAACGTCCTGACTTTC.